These 5 T cell receptor beta chains came from one sample sequenced in a study of CD8+CD57+ T cells in acquired aplastic anemia. For CDR3 and TCR beta VDJ profiling, genomic DNA was the template used. MiXCR, run by TCRdb on the reads, gives a single entry per CDR3 protein. The sample comprises 200,000 to 300,000 distinct CDR3 sequences, 45% to 50% of which are singletons, and 6.5% to 10% rests with the top ten. Patients who underwent sequencing had shown CD8+CD57+ cell expansion by flow cytometry. Sequencing was performed on sorted CD4+, CD8+, or CD8+CD57+ T cells (not recorded which) from PBMCs. The receptors come from a human donor with aplastic anemia.

The sample holds many counts of this clonotype. The gene calls are TRBV7-2 and TRBJ2-3; 10 bases map to TRBD1. In germline, CDR1 is SGHTA, CDR2 FQGNSA. The length of the CDR3 is 14 residues. The V segment lost 3 bases and the J segment 9 bases; nucleotides outside the gene matches: 6. This CDR3 is CASSFGQGVRTQYF. The DNA for the CDR3 is TGTGCCAGCAGCTTTGGACAGGGGGTTCGGACGCAGTATTTT.

The V call is TRBV13, the J call TRBJ1-1, with D unclear. V dropped 2 bases and J dropped 2 bases, with 6 bases sitting between them. The germline V gene encodes CDR1 PRHDT and CDR2 FYEKMQ (reference sequence). The CDR3 loop spans 13 amino acids. CDR3 nucleotide sequence: TGTGCCAGCAGCTTACAGGTTAACACTGAAGCTTTCTTT. Translating gives CASSLQVNTEAFF. The complete variable domain, with remaining parts taken from reference TRBV13 and TRBJ1-1, reads AAGVIQSPRHLIKEKRETATLKCYPIPRHDTVYWYQQGPGQDPQFLISFYEKMQSDKGSIPDRFSAQQFSDYHSELNMSSLELGDSALYFCASSLQVNTEAFFGQGTRLTVV.

About this clonotype: A much more abundant neighbour one base away suggests this may be a read error. The chain couples TRBV4-2 to TRBJ1-1; no reliable D call. Germline V gives CDR1 LGHNA, CDR2 YNFKEQ. The CDR3 contains 19 residues. V was clipped by 0 bases and J by 3 bases, with 23 bases between them. The CDR3 region is CASSQDLAGSSATHTEAFF. DNA of the CDR3: TGTGCCAGCAGCCAAGATCTAGCTGGCTCCAGCGCCACCCACACTGAAGCTTTCTTT.

The CDR3 region is CASSEDRDTGELFF. In DNA form, the CDR3 reads TGTGCCAGCAGTGAGGACAGGGACACCGGGGAGCTGTTTTTT. The chain joins TRBV6-4 to TRBJ2-2; 8 nucleotides align to TRBD1. V dropped 3 bases and J dropped 3; count of bases not matched to a gene: 0. CDR1 is MRHNA and CDR2 is SNTAGT in the germline V gene. CDR3 size: 14 residues.

This clonotype was seen many times. V and J are TRBV6-1 and TRBJ2-1, with unresolved D. The length of the CDR3 is 11 residues. From germline, CDR1 is MNHNS and CDR2 SASEGT. Trimming removed 2 bases from V and 15 bases from J, with 11 bases in between. The CDR3: CASSESGWGFF. CDR3 nucleotide sequence: TGTGCCAGCAGTGAATCTGGGTGGGGGTTCTTC.